Here is one TCR beta chain with its context. The sample originates from a study of cytomegalovirus exposure and HLA in healthy donors. The CDR3 sequence is 14 residues long. Germline values: CDR1 KGHSH, CDR2 LQKENI. Trimming removed 3 bases from V and 9 bases from J; junction bases left unmatched: 5. Amplification used 60 Vbeta primers and 13 Jbeta primers. Profiled with immunoSEQ multiplex PCR; TCRdb holds only in-frame clones, not every one. In the table there are a few hundred thousand clones, roughly 80% of which are singletons. Sequencing used PBMCs. The sequence derives from a girl aged 2-10 years in good health and CMV-seronegative. V usage is TRBV18 and J usage is TRBJ2-1, with TRBD1 identical over 10 bases. The CDR3 DNA is TGTGCCAGCTCACCTCGACAGGGGGCGTTTGAGCAGTTCTTC. It codes for CASSPRQGAFEQFF.